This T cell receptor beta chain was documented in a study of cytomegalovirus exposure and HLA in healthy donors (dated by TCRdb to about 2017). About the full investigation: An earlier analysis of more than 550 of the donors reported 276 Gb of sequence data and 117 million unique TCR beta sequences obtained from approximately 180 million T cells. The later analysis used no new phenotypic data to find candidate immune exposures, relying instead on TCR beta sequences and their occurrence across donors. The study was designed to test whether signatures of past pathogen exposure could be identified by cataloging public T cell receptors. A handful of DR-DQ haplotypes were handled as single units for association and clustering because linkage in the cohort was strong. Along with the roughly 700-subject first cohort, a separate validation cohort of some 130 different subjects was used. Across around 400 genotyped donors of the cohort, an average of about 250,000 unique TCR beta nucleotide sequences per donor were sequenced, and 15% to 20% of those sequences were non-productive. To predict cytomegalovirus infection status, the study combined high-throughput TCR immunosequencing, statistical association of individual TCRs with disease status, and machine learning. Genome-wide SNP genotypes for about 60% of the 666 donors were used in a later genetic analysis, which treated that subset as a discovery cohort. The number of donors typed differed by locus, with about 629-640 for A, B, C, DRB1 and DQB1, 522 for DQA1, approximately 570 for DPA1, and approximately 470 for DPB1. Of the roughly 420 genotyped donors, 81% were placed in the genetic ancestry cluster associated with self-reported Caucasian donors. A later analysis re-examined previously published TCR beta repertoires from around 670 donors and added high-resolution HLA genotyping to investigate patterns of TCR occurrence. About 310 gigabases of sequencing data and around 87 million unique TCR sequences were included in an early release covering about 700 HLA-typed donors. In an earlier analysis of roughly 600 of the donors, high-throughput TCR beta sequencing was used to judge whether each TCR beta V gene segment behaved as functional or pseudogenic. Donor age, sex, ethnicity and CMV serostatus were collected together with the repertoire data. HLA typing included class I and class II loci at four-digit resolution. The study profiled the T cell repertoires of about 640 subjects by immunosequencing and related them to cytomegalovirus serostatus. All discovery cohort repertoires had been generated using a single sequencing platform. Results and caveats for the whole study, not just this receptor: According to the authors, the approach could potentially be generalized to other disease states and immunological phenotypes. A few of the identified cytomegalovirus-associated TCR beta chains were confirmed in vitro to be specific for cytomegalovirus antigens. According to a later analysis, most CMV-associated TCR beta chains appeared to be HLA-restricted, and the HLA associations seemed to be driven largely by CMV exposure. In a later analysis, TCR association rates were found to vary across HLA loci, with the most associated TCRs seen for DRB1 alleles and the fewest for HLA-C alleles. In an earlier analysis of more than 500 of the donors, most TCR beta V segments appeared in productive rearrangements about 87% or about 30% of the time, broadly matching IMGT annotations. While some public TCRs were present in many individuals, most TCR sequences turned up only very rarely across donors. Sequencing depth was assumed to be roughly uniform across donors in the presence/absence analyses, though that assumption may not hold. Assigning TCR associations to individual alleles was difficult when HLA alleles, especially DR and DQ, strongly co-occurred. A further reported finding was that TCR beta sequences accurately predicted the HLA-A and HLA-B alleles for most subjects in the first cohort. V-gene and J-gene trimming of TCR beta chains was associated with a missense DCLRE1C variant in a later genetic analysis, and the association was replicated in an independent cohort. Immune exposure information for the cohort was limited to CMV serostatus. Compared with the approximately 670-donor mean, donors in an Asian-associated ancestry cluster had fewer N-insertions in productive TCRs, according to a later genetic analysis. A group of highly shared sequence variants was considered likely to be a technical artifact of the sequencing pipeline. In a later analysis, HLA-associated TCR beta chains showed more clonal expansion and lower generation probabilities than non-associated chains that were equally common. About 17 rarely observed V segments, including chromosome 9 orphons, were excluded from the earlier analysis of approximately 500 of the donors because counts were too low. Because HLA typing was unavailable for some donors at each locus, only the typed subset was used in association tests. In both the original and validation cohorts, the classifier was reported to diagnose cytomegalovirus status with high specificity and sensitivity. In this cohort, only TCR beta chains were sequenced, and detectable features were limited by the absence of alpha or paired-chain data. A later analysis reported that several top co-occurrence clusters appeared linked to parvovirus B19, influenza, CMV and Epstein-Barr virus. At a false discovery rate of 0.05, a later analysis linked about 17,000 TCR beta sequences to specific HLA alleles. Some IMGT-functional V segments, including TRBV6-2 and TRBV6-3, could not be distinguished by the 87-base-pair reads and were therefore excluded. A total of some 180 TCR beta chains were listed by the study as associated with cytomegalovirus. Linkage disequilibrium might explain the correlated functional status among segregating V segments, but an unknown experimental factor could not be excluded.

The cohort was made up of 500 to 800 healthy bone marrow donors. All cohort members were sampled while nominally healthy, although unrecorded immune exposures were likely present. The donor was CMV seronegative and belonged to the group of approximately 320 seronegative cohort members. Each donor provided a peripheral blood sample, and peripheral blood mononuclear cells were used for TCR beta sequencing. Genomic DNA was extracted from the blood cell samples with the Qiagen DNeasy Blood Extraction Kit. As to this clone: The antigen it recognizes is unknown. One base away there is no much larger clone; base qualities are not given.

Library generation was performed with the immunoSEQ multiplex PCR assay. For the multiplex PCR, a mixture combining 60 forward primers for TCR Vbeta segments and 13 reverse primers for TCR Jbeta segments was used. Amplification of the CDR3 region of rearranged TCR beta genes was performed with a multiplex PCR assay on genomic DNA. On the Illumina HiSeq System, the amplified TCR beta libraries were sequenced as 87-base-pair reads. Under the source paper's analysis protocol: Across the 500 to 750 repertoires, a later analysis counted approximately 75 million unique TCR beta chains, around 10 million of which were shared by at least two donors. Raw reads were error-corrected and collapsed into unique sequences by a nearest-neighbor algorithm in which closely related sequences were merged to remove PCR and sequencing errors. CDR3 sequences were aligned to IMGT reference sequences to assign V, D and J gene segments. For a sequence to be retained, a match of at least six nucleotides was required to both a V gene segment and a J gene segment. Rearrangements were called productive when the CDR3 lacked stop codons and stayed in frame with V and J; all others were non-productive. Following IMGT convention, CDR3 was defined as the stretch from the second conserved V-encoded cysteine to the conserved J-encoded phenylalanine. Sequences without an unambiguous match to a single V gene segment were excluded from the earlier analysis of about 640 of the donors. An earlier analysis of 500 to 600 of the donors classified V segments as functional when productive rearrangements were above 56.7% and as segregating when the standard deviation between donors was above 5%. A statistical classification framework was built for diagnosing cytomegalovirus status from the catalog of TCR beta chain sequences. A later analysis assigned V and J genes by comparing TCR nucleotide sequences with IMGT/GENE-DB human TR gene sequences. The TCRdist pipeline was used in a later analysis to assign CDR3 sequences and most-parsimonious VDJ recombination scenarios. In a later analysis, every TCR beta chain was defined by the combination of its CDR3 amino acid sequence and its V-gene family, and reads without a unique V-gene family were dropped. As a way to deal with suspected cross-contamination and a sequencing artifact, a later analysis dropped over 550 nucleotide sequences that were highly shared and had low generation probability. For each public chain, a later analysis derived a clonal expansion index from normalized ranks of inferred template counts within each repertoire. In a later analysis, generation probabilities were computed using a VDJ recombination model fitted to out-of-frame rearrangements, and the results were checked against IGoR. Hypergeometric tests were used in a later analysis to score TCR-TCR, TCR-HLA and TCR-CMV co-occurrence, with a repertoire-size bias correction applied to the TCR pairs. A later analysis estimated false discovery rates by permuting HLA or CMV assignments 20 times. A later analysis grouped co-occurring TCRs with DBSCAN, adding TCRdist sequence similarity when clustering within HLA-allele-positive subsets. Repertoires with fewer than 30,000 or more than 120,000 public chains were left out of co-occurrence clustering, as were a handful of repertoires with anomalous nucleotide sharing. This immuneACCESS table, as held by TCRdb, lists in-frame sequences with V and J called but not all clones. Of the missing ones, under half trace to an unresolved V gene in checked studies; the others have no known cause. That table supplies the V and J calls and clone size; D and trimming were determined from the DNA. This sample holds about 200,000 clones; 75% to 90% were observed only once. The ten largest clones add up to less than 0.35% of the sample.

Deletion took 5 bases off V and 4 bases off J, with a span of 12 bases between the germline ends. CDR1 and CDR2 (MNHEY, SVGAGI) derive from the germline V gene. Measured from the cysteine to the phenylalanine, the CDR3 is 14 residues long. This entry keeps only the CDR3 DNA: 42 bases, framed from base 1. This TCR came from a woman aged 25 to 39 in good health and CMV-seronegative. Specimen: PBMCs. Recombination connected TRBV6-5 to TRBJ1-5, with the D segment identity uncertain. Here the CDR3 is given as CASSDFRGNQPQHF. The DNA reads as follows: TGTGCCAGCAGTGACTTTAGAGGGAATCAGCCCCAGCATTTT.